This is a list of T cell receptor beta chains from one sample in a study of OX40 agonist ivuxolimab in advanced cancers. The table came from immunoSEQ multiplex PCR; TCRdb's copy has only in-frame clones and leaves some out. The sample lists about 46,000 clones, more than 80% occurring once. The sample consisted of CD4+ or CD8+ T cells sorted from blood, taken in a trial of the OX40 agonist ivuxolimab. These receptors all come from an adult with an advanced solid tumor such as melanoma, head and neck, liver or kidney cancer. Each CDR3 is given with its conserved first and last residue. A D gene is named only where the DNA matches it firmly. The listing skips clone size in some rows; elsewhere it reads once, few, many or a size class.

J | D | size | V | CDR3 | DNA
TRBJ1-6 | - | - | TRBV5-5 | CASSLWQANSPLHF | TGTGCCAGCAGCTTGTGGCAGGCGAATTCACCCCTCCACTTT
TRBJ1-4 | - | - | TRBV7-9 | CASSLLPQGHEKLFF | TGTGCCAGCAGCCTATTACCCCAGGGCCATGAAAAACTGTTTTTT
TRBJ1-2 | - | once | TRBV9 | CASSVVDSYGYTF | TGTGCCAGCAGCGTAGTAGACTCCTATGGCTACACCTTC
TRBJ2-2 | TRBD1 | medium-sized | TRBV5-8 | CASSSITDRGQVAGELFF | TGTGCCAGCAGCTCCATCACGGACAGGGGGCAGGTTGCCGGGGAGCTGTTTTTT
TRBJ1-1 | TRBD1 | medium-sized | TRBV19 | CASSYDRGNTEAFF | TGTGCCAGTAGTTACGACAGGGGGAACACTGAAGCTTTCTTT
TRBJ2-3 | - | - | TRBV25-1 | CASARHTDTQYF | TGTGCCAGCGCCCGACACACAGATACGCAGTATTTT
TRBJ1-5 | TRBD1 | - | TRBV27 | CASSKGTGGQPQHF | TGTGCCAGCAGTAAAGGGACAGGGGGTCAGCCCCAGCATTTT
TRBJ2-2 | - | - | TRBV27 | CASSLDIGRELFF | TGTGCCAGCAGTTTAGACATAGGGAGGGAGCTGTTTTTT
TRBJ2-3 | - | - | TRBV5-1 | CASSSFLTDTQYF | TGCGCCAGCAGTTCCTTCCTCACAGATACGCAGTATTTT
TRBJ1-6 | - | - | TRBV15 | CATSRDSRTLNSPLHF | TGTGCCACCAGCAGAGATAGCCGGACACTGAATTCACCCCTCCACTTT
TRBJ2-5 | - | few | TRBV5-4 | CASSGESLETQYF | TGTGCCAGCAGCGGCGAGTCGTTAGAGACCCAGTACTTC
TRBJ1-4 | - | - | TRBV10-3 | CAISDLGQGEKLFF | TGTGCCATCAGTGATCTCGGACAAGGAGAAAAACTGTTTTTT
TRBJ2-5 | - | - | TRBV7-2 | CASSSPRGYRETQYF | TGTGCCAGCAGCTCCCCCAGGGGCTATCGGGAGACCCAGTACTTC
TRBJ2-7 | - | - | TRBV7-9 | CAWEVSSYEQYF | TGTGCCTGGGAGGTTTCCTCCTACGAGCAGTACTTC
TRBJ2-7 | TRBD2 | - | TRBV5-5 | CASSSTSEGPYEQYF | TGTGCCAGCAGCTCGACTAGCGAGGGGCCCTACGAGCAGTACTTC
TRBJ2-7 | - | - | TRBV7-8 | CASSRDTRRYEQYF | TGTGCCAGCAGCAGAGACACACGGAGATACGAGCAGTACTTC
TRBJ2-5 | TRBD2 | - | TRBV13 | CASSLAGRALGETQYF | TGTGCCAGCAGCTTAGCCGGGAGGGCCCTCGGAGAGACCCAGTACTTC
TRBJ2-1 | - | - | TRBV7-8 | CASSSRSGSYADEQFF | TGTGCCAGCAGCTCACGCAGCGGGTCCTACGCCGATGAGCAGTTCTTC
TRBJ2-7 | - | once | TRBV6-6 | CASSYPTSSLSYEQYF | TGTGCCAGCAGTTATCCGACAAGTTCCCTCTCCTACGAGCAGTACTTC
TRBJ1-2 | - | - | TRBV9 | CASSVVEYGYTF | TGTGCCAGCAGCGTAGTGGAATATGGCTACACCTTC
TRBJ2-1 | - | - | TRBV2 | CASSDRAGPYYNEQFF | TGTGCCAGCAGTGATCGAGCAGGGCCTTACTACAATGAGCAGTTCTTC
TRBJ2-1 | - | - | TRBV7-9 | CASSPLRGGPYNEQFF | TGTGCCAGCAGTCCCCTGAGGGGGGGCCCCTACAATGAGCAGTTCTTC
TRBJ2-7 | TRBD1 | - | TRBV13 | CASSLGRGLKILEQYF | TGTGCCAGCAGCTTAGGGAGGGGGCTGAAGATCTTGGAGCAGTACTTC
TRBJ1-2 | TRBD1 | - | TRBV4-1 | CASSQPQGGDGYTF | TGCGCCAGCAGCCAGCCCCAGGGGGGGGATGGCTACACCTTC
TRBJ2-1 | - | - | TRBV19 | CASSPNSLLYTYEQFF | TGTGCCAGTAGTCCAAACAGCCTACTATATACCTATGAGCAGTTCTTC
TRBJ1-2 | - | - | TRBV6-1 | CASSPGSYGYTF | TGTGCCAGCAGTCCAGGTTCCTATGGCTACACCTTC
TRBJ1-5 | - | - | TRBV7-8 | CASSVAGSSNQPQHF | TGTGCCAGCAGCGTAGCAGGGTCCAGCAATCAGCCCCAGCATTTT
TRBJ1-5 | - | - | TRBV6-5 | CASRQDIFQPQHF | TGTGCCAGCAGACAGGACATTTTTCAGCCCCAGCATTTT
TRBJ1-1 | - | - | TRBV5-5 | CASSLGGSTEAFF | TGTGCCAGCAGCTTGGGGGGGAGCACTGAAGCTTTCTTT
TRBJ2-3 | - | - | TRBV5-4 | CASSLAGATGGGTQYF | TGTGCCAGCAGCTTGGCCGGCGCTACTGGGGGAGGTACGCAGTATTTT
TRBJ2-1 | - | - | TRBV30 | CAWVSGGIGSYNEQFF | TGTGCCTGGGTCAGTGGGGGTATCGGTTCCTACAATGAGCAGTTCTTC
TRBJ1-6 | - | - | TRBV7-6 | CATSPGGAAYNSPLHF | TGTGCCACAAGTCCGGGGGGGGCAGCCTATAATTCACCCCTCCACTTT
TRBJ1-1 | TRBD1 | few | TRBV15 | CATSRDQGAITEAFF | TGTGCCACCAGCAGAGATCAGGGGGCTATAACTGAAGCTTTCTTT
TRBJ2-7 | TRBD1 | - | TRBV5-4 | CASSSGQGAYEQYF | TGTGCCAGCAGCTCGGGACAGGGGGCGTACGAGCAGTACTTC
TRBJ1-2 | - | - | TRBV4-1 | CASSQELSGAQGYTF | TGCGCCAGCAGCCAAGAATTATCAGGGGCGCAAGGCTACACCTTC
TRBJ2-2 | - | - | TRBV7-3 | CASSPRTGELFF | TGTGCCAGCAGCCCCCGGACGGGGGAGCTGTTTTTT
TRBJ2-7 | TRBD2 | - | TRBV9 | CASSAGGSGVYEQYF | TGTGCCAGCAGCGCGGGGGGGAGCGGGGTCTACGAGCAGTACTTC
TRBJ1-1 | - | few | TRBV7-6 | CASSRLEGGGTEAFF | TGTGCCAGCAGCCGTCTCGAGGGGGGCGGGACTGAAGCTTTCTTT
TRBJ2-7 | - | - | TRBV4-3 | CASSQDRQGGVYEQYF | TGCGCCAGCAGCCAAGATCGGCAGGGTGGTGTCTACGAGCAGTACTTC
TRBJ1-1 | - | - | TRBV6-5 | CASSYGDTEAFF | TGTGCCAGCAGTTACGGTGACACTGAAGCTTTCTTT
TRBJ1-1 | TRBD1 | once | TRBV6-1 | CASSETGWRDREVNTEAFF | TGTGCCAGCAGTGAAACCGGGTGGCGGGACAGGGAAGTGAACACTGAAGCTTTCTTT
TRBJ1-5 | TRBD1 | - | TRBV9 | CASSEGANQPQHF | TGTGCCAGCAGCGAGGGGGCCAATCAGCCCCAGCATTTT
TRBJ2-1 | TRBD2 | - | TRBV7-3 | CASSLTGSGRLADNEQFF | TGTGCCAGCAGCTTAACAGGCAGTGGGAGACTAGCGGACAATGAGCAGTTCTTC
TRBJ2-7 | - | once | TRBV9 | CASSVTDFSGYEQYF | TGTGCCAGCAGCGTTACAGACTTTAGCGGTTACGAGCAGTACTTC
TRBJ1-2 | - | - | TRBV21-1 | CASSKVVRLSYGYTF | TGTGCCAGCAGCAAAGTTGTGAGACTCTCCTATGGCTACACCTTC
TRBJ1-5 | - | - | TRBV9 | CASSVSGGLNQPQHF | TGTGCCAGCAGCGTATCCGGGGGCCTCAATCAGCCCCAGCATTTT
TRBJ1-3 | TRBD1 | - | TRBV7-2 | CASSLEDRERDTIYF | TGTGCCAGCAGCTTAGAGGACAGGGAACGTGACACCATATATTTT
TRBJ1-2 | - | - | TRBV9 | CASSVGSSYGYTF | TGTGCCAGCAGCGTAGGGTCCAGCTATGGCTACACCTTC
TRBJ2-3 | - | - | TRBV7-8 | CASSLEITSTDTQYF | TGTGCCAGCAGCTTAGAGATAACTAGCACAGATACGCAGTATTTT
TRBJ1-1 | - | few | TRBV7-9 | CASSLDWGNTEAFF | TGTGCCAGCAGCTTAGATTGGGGGAACACTGAAGCTTTCTTT